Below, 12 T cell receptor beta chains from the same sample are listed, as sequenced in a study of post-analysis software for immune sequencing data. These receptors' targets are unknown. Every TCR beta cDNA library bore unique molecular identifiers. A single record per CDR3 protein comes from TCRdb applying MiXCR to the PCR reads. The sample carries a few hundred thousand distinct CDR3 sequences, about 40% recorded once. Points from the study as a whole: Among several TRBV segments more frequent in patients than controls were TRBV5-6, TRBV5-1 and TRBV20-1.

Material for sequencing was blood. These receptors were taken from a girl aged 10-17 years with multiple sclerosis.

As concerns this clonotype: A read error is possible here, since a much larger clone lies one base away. CDR3 nucleotide sequence: TGTGCCAGCAGTGTCCATCTCTACAATGAGCAGTACTTC. Translating gives CASSVHLYNEQYF. The V call is TRBV25-1, the J call TRBJ2-7; D ambiguous. Trimming removed 4 bases from V and 7 bases from J, with 14 bases in between. Germline CDR1 MGHDK, CDR2 SYGVNS. The CDR3 length is 13 residues.

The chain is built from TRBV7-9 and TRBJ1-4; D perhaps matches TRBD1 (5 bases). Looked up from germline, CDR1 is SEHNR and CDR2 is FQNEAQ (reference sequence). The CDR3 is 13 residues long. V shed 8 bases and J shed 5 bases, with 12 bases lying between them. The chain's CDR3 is CASGARRNEKLFF. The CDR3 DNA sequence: TGTGCCAGCGGGGCAAGGCGGAATGAAAAACTGTTTTTT. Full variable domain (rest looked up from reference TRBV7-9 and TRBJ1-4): DTGVSQNPRHKITKRGQNVTFRCDPISEHNRLYWYRQTLGQGPEFLTYFQNEAQLEKSRLLSDRFSAERPKGSFSTLEIQRTEQGDSAMYLCASGARRNEKLFFGSGTQLSVL.

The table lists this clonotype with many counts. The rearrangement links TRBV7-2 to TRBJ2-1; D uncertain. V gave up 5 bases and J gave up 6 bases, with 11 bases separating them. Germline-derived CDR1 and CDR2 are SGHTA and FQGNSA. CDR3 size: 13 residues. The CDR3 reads CASSPRGANEQFF. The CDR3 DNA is TGTGCCAGCAGCCCGCGTGGAGCCAATGAGCAGTTCTTC.

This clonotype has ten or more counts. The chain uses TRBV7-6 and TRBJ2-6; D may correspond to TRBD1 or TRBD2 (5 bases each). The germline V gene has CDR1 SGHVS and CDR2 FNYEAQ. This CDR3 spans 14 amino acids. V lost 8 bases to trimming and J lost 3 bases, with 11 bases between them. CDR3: CASSRGSGANVLTF. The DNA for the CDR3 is TGTGCCAGCTCGAGGGGAAGTGGGGCCAACGTCCTGACTTTC.

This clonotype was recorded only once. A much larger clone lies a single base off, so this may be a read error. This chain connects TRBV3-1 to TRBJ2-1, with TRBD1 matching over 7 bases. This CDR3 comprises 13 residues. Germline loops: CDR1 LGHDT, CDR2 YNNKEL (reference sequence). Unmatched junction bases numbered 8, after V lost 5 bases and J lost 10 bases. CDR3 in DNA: TGTGCCAGCAGCTTCGCGGACAGGTACGAGCAGTTCTTC. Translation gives CASSFADRYEQFF.

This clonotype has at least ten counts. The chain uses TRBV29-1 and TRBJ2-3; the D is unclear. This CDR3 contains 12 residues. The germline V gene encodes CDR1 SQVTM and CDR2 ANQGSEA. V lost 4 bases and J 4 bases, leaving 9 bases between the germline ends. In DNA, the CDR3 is TGCAGCGTTGGGGCCCTAGCAGATACGCAGTATTTT. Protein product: CSVGALADTQYF.

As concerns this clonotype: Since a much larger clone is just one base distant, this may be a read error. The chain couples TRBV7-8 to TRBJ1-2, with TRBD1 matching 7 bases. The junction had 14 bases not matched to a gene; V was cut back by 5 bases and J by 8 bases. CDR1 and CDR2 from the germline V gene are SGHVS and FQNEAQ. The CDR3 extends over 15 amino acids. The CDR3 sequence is CASSHRTGPCGGYTF. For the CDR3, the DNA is TGTGCCAGCAGCCACAGGACAGGCCCTTGTGGGGGCTACACCTTC.

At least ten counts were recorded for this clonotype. The CDR3 coding sequence is TGTGCCAGCAGCCTGCTAGCGGGAGGTGTAAATGAGCAGTTCTTC. It translates to CASSLLAGGVNEQFF. The J gene is TRBJ2-1, the V gene TRBV7-3; TRBD2 matches at 11 bases. V shed 5 bases and J 7 bases; nucleotides not matched to a gene: 7. Per the germline V gene, CDR1 is SGHTA and CDR2 is FQGTGA. This CDR3 has 15 residues.

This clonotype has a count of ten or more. CDR3 region: CASGLVRRAAGNEQFF. The CDR3 DNA reads as TGTGCTAGTGGTTTGGTGCGTCGAGCGGCGGGAAATGAGCAGTTCTTC. The chain recombines TRBV12-5 with TRBJ2-1; the D gene is possibly TRBD2 (6 bases). Trimming took off 0 bases at V and 7 bases at J, with 16 bases between the two ends. CDR1 is LGHNT, CDR2 FRNRAP, per germline. The CDR3 runs to 16 residues. Based on the CDR3 plus reference TRBV12-5 and TRBJ2-1, the full variable domain is DARVTQTPRHKVTEMGQEVTMRCQPILGHNTVFWYRQTMMQGLELLAYFRNRAPLDDSGMPKDRFSAEMPDATLATLKIQPSEPRDSAVYFCASGLVRRAAGNEQFFGPGTRLTVL.

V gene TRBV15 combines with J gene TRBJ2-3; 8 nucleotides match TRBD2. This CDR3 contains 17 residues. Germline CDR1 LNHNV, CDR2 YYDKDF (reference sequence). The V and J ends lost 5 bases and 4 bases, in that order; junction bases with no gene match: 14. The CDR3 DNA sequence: TGTGCCACCAGCGGACGGGTGCAGACTAGCGTGGCAGATACGCAGTATTTT. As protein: CATSGRVQTSVADTQYF.

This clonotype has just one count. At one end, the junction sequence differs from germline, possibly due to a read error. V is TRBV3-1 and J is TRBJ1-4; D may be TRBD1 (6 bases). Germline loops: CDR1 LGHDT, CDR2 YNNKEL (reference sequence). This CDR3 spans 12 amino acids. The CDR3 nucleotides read TGTGCCAGCAGCCAGGCAGGGGAAAAACGGTTTTTT. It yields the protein CASSQAGEKRFF.

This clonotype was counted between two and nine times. The CDR3 DNA is TGCAGCGTTGAAGATGACGAGGGAGGGAGGATTTATGAAGCTTTCTTT. Translating gives CSVEDDEGGRIYEAFF. The rearrangement links TRBV29-1 to TRBJ1-1, with unresolved D. The V end was cut by 0 bases, the J end by 7 bases, with 21 bases between. The CDR3 spans 16 residues. Germline values: CDR1 SQVTM, CDR2 ANQGSEA.